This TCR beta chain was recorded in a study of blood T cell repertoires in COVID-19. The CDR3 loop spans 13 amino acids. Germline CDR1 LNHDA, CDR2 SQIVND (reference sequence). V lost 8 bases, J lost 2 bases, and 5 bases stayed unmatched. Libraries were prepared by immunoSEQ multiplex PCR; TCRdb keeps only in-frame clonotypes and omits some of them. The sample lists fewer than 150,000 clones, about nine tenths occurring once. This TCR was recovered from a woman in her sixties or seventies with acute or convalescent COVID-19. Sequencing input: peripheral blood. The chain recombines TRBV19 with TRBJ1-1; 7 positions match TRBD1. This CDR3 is CASSDRANTEAFF. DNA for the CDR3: TGTGCCAGTTCCGACAGGGCTAACACTGAAGCTTTCTTT.